The T cell receptor beta chain described here comes from a study of T cells after yellow fever vaccination. General study findings and limits: Subsequent booster samples again held most clones from primary vaccination (96% CD4, nearly 90% CD8). The secondary response peaked faster, at day 5 versus 15, but was weaker.

Remarks on this clonotype: Its target is unknown.

The 5'RACE template-switching step produced TCR cDNA and added a universal primer site and UMIs. MiXCR, run by TCRdb on the 5' RACE reads, gives a single entry per CDR3 protein. The sample contains some 560,000 distinct CDR3 sequences, approximately 21% of which appear only once. With 7 bases clipped from V and 6 bases from J, the junction kept 21 bases outside the gene matches. CDR3 size: 17 residues. The germline V gene encodes CDR1 SQVTM and CDR2 ANQGSEA. This receptor was taken from a man in his thirties or forties who received the YFV17D yellow fever vaccine. Sequencing was performed on PBMCs, taken 15 days after the yellow fever booster vaccination. The rearrangement links TRBV29-1 to TRBJ2-3; 8 nucleotides match TRBD2. CDR3 loop: CSARWSGGLRAWDTQYF. The DNA of the CDR3 is TGCAGCGCACGGTGGAGCGGGGGACTCCGCGCCTGGGATACGCAGTATTTT.